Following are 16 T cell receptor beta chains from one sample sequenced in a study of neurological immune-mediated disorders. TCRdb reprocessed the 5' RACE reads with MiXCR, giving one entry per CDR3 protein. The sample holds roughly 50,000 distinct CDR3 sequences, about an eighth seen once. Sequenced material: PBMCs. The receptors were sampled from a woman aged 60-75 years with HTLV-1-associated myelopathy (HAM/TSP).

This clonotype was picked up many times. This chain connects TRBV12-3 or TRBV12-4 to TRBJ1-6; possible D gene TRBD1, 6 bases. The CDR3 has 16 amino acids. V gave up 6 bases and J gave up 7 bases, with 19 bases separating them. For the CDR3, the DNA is TGTGCCAGCAGCGAACGGGGGGCAGTGAGAAATTCACCCCTCCACTTT. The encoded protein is CASSERGAVRNSPLHF.

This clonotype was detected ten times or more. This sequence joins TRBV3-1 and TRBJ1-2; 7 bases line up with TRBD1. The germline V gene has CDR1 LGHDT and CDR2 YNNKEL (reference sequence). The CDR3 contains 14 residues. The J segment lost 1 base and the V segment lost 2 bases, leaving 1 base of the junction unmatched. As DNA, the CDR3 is TGTGCCAGCAGCCAACAGGGGGTTAACTATGGCTACACCTTC. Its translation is CASSQQGVNYGYTF.

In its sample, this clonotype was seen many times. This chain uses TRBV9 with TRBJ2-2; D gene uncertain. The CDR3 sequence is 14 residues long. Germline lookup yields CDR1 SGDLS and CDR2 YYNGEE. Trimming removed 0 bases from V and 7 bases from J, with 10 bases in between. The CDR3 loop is CASSVDRAVGELFF. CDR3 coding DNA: TGTGCCAGCAGCGTAGATCGGGCGGTCGGGGAGCTGTTTTTT.

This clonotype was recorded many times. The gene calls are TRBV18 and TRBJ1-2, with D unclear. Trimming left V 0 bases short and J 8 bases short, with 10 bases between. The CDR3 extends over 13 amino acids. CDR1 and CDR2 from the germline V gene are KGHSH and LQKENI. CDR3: CASSPPEGSGYTF. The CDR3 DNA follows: TGTGCCAGCTCACCACCGGAAGGGTCCGGCTACACCTTC. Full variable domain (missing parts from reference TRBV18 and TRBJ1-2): NAGVMQNPRHLVRRRGQEARLRCSPMKGHSHVYWYRQLPEEGLKFMVYLQKENIIDESGMPKERFSAEFPKEGPSILRIQQVVRGDSAAYFCASSPPEGSGYTFGSGTRLTVV.

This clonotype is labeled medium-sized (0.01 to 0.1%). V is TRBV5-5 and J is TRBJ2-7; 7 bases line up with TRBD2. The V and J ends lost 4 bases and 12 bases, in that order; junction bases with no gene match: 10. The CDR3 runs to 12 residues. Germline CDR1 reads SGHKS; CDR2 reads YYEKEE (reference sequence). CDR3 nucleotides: TGTGCCAGCAGCGCGCCCGGGGGGATCCGGTACTTC. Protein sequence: CASSAPGGIRYF.

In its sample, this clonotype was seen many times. In DNA, the CDR3 is TGCAGCGTTAGCCGGGACTATTACAATGAGCAGTTCTTC. Protein sequence: CSVSRDYYNEQFF. V and J are TRBV29-1 and TRBJ2-1; 7 bases line up with TRBD2. Germline V lookup: CDR1 SQVTM, CDR2 ANQGSEA. The CDR3 has 13 residues. With 5 bases clipped from V and 4 bases from J, the junction kept 5 bases outside the gene matches.

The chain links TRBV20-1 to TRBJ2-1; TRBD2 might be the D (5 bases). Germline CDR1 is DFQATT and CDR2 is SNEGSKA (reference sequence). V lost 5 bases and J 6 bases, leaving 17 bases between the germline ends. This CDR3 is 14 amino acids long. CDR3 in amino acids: CSADGKSGANEQFF. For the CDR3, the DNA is TGCAGTGCTGATGGAAAGAGCGGTGCCAATGAGCAGTTCTTC.

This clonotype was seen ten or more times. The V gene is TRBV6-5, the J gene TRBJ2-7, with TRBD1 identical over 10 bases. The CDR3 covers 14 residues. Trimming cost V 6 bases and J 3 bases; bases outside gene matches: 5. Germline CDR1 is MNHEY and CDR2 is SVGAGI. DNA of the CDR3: TGTGCCAGCAGCCTGGGACAGGGGCGCTACGAGCAGTACTTC. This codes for CASSLGQGRYEQYF.

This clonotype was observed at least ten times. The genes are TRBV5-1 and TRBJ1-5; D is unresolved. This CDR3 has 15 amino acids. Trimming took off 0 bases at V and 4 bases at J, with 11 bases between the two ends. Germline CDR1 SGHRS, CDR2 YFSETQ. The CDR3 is CASSLEGMANQPQHF. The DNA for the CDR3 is TGCGCCAGCAGCTTGGAAGGCATGGCTAATCAGCCCCAGCATTTT.

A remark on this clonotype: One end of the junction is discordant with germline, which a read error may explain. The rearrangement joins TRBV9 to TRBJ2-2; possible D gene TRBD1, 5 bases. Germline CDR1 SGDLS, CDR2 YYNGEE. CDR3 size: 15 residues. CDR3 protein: CASSVEGALAVEMFF. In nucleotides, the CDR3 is TGTGCCAGCAGCGTGGAAGGGGCCCTGGCGGTGGAGATGTTTTTT.

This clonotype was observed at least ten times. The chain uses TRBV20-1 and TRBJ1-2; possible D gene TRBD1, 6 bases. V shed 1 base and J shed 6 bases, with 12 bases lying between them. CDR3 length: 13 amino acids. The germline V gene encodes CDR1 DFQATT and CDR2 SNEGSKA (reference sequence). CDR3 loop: CSARATGWDGYTF. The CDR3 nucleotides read TGCAGTGCTAGAGCGACAGGCTGGGATGGCTACACCTTC.

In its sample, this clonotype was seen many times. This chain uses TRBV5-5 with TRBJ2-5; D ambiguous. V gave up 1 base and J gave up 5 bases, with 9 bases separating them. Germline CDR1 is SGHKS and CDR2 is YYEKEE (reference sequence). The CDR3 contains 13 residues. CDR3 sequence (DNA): TGTGCCAGCAGCTTGTCCGGGCGGGAGACCCAGTACTTC. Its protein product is CASSLSGRETQYF.

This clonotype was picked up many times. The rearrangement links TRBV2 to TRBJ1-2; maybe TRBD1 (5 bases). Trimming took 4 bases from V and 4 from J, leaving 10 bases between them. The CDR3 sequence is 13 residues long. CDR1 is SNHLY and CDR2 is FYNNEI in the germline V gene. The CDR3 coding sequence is TGTGCCAGCAGTGGTATACAGGCCTATGGCTACACCTTC. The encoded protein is CASSGIQAYGYTF.

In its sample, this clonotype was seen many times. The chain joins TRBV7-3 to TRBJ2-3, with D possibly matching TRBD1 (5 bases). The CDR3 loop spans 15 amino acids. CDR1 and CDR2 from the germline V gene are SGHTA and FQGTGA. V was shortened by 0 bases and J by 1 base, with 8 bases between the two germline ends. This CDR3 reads CASSLTQQGTDTQYF. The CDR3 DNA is TGTGCCAGCAGCTTAACGCAACAGGGCACAGATACGCAGTATTTT.

The CDR3 DNA is TGCAGTGCTAGAGATAGGGGACTAGCGGGAGGGCCTCAAACAGATACGCAGTATTTT. Translating gives CSARDRGLAGGPQTDTQYF. The V call is TRBV20-1, the J call TRBJ2-3, with TRBD2 matching 16 bases. V lost 0 bases, J lost 3 bases, and 9 bases stayed unmatched. The V gene's germline CDR1 is DFQATT and CDR2 SNEGSKA (reference sequence). This CDR3 spans 19 amino acids.

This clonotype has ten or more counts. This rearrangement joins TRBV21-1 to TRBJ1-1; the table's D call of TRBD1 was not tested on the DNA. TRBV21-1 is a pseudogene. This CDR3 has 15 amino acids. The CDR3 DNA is TGTGCCAGCAGCCCCCCCCCCGGGACGGCTTCTGAAGCTTTCTTT. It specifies CASSPPPGTASEAFF.